The 31 T cell receptor beta chains listed next were all sequenced from one sample in a study of identifying expanded T cells in peripheral blood. Generated by immunoSEQ multiplex PCR, the TCRdb table keeps only in-frame clones and is missing some. Of roughly 120,000 clones listed, around 89% are singletons. Input material: blood. The receptors originated from a person aged 18 to 75 in good health.

The rearrangement joins TRBV7-8 to TRBJ2-5; TRBD2 matches 15 bases. This CDR3 contains 16 residues. Germline CDR1 is SGHVS and CDR2 is FQNEAQ. The V segment lost 5 bases and the J segment 3 bases; nucleotides outside the gene matches: 4. This chain's CDR3 is CASSPRTSGGEETQYF. CDR3 in DNA: TGTGCCAGCAGCCCTAGGACTAGCGGGGGGGAAGAGACCCAGTACTTC.

This chain links TRBV7-2 with TRBJ2-3; 8 bases are a match to TRBD2. The CDR3 runs 17 residues. V was pared by 1 base and J by 4 bases, with 10 bases of the junction left unmatched. Germline V gives CDR1 SGHTA, CDR2 FQGNSA. The CDR3 bases are TGTGCCAGCAGCTTAGGTCCCGGGGCGGGAGGATCAGATACGCAGTATTTT. As protein: CASSLGPGAGGSDTQYF.

In this sample, this clone turned up once. The rearrangement joins TRBV27 to TRBJ2-1; D is unclear. The germline V gene has CDR1 MNHEY and CDR2 SMNVEV (reference sequence). V was trimmed by 4 bases and J by 8 bases, leaving 6 bases between them. CDR3 length: 11 residues. In nucleotides, the CDR3 is TGTGCCAGCAGTTCCAAGTATGAGCAGTTCTTC. It codes for CASSSKYEQFF.

The chain employs TRBV6-6 and TRBJ2-7, with TRBD2 as a possible D gene (6 bases). CDR3 length equals 11 residues. Germline CDR1 and CDR2: MNHNY and SVGAGI (reference sequence). V was pared by 6 bases and J by 4 bases, with 7 bases between. The CDR3 spells CASSGTYEQYF. As DNA, the CDR3 is TGTGCCAGCAGCGGGACTTACGAGCAGTACTTC.

The genes are TRBV19 and TRBJ1-2; D is perhaps TRBD1 (5 bases). V lost 5 bases, J lost 7 bases, and 23 bases lay in between. CDR1 and CDR2 (germline): LNHDA, SQIVND (reference sequence). The CDR3 is 16 amino acids. The CDR3 DNA sequence: TGTGCCAGTAGTGGCCAGGATCTGAGGGGTGATGGTGGCTACACCTTC. As protein: CASSGQDLRGDGGYTF.

V is TRBV7-8 and J is TRBJ2-7; D gene uncertain. The germline V gene encodes CDR1 SGHVS and CDR2 FQNEAQ. This CDR3 contains 12 residues. V was shortened by 1 base and J by 6 bases, with 7 bases between the two germline ends. The CDR3 sequence is CASSLERPEQYF. Here the CDR3 DNA reads TGTGCCAGCAGCTTAGAAAGACCCGAGCAGTACTTC.

The J gene is TRBJ1-2, the V gene TRBV7-9; 12 bases are a match to TRBD1. The CDR3 loop spans 14 amino acids. The germline CDR1 and CDR2 sequences are SEHNR and FQNEAQ (reference sequence). The trim removed 4 bases at V and 4 bases at J, leaving 1 base unmatched. The CDR3 nucleotides are TGTGCCAGCAGCTGGGGACAGGGGGCCTATGGCTACACCTTC. This sequence encodes CASSWGQGAYGYTF.

The genes are TRBV7-2 and TRBJ2-3, with 11 bases fitting TRBD2. V was pared by 2 bases and J by 5 bases, with 6 bases of the junction left unmatched. The CDR3 is 16 residues long. Germline V gives CDR1 SGHTA, CDR2 FQGNSA. Here the CDR3 reads CASSLLAGGMGDTQYF. CDR3 nucleotides: TGTGCCAGCAGCTTACTAGCGGGAGGAATGGGAGATACGCAGTATTTT.

The gene calls are TRBV7-3 and TRBJ2-3; 9 bases fit TRBD2. Germline V lookup: CDR1 SGHTA, CDR2 FQGTGA. V lost 4 bases, J lost 1 base, and 3 bases stayed unmatched. CDR3 length: 15 amino acids. The CDR3 DNA sequence: TGTGCCAGCAGCTACGAGCGGGAGGGCACAGATACGCAGTATTTT. Its translation: CASSYEREGTDTQYF.

CDR3 DNA sequence: TGTGCCAGTAGAGCCGGGGACAGGGGTAACACCGGGGAGCTGTTTTTT. Its protein is CASRAGDRGNTGELFF. The chain carries TRBV19 and TRBJ2-2; TRBD1 agrees at 10 bases. The CDR3 spans 16 residues. The trim removed 6 bases at V and 2 bases at J, leaving 6 bases unmatched. CDR1 and CDR2 from the germline V gene are LNHDA and SQIVND (reference sequence).

The J gene is TRBJ2-5, the V gene TRBV21-1. TRBV21-1 is a pseudogene segment. The CDR3 extends over 19 amino acids. CDR3 amino acids: CASSKARKWRDRLRGTQYF. CDR3 sequence (DNA): TGTGCCAGCAGCAAAGCGCGGAAGTGGAGAGACCGACTGAGGGGGACCCAGTACTTC.

This chain connects TRBV7-7 to TRBJ2-7, with 7 nucleotides matching TRBD1. The CDR3 consists of 13 residues. J lost 5 bases, V lost 3 bases, and 4 bases had no gene match. Per the germline V gene, CDR1 is SSHAT and CDR2 is FNYEAQ (reference sequence). The CDR3 reads CASSFDRANEQYF. The CDR3 DNA reads TGTGCCAGCAGCTTTGACAGGGCTAACGAGCAGTACTTC.

This rearrangement joins TRBV5-5 to TRBJ1-2; 11 nucleotides line up with TRBD1. Germline V gene lookup returns CDR1 SGHKS and CDR2 YYEKEE (reference sequence). The length of the CDR3 is 14 residues. The J segment lost 8 bases and the V segment lost 4 bases, leaving 7 bases of the junction unmatched. As DNA, the CDR3 is TGTGCCAGCAGCCCCCTGGACAGGGGGCTGGGCTACACCTTC. Translated, it gives CASSPLDRGLGYTF.

J is TRBJ1-4 and V is TRBV28; no reliable D call. The ends were cut back, 5 bases at V and 0 bases at J, with 4 bases in the middle. The V gene's germline CDR1 is MDHEN and CDR2 SYDVKM. The CDR3 has 13 residues. CDR3 bases: TGTGCCAGCAGTACATCAACTAATGAAAAACTGTTTTTT. Protein product: CASSTSTNEKLFF.

This chain joins TRBV6-1 and TRBJ2-7; TRBD2 agrees at 9 bases. V trimming: 4 bases; J trimming: 0 bases; junction bases outside the gene matches: 16. Germline CDR1 is MNHNS and CDR2 is SASEGT. CDR3 size: 19 residues. In DNA, the CDR3 is TGTGCCAGCAGTGCCAAACCGGGGGCGGGAGGGCCGAGCTCCTACGAGCAGTACTTC. This sequence encodes CASSAKPGAGGPSSYEQYF.

V usage is TRBV2 and J usage is TRBJ2-1; perhaps TRBD2 as D (5 bases). The CDR3 loop spans 13 amino acids. Trimming left V 8 bases short and J 4 bases short, with 12 bases between. Looked up from germline, CDR1 is SNHLY and CDR2 is FYNNEI. DNA of the CDR3: TGTGCCAGCGGAGAGCGGCGATACAATGAGCAGTTCTTC. Encoded protein: CASGERRYNEQFF.

The DNA for the CDR3 is TGTGCCAGCAGCTCTCGAGGGAATTACCAAGAGACCCAGTACTTC. This encodes CASSSRGNYQETQYF. This chain connects TRBV11-2 to TRBJ2-5; TRBD2 is a possible D gene (5 bases). The CDR3 has 15 residues. The germline V and J ends were trimmed by 4 bases and 0 bases, with 12 bases remaining between them. Germline assignment: CDR1 SGHAT and CDR2 FQNNGV.

The chain carries TRBV5-4 and TRBJ2-1, with 8 bases that match TRBD2. The CDR3 spans 16 residues. CDR1 and CDR2 from the germline V gene are SGHNT and YYREEE (reference sequence). The V segment lost 1 base and the J segment 8 bases; nucleotides outside the gene matches: 11. CDR3 protein: CASSLRFSSGSDEQFF. The DNA of the CDR3 is TGTGCCAGCAGCTTGCGTTTCTCTAGCGGGTCTGATGAGCAGTTCTTC.

This clone was detected only once. This chain joins TRBV27 and TRBJ2-3; the D gene is possibly TRBD2 (5 bases). In germline, CDR1 is MNHEY, CDR2 SMNVEV (reference sequence). Trimming took 4 bases from V and 5 from J, leaving 10 bases between them. The length of the CDR3 is 13 residues. The CDR3 protein is CASSSREGDTQYF. As DNA, the CDR3 is TGTGCCAGCAGTTCCCGAGAGGGAGATACGCAGTATTTT.

The V call is TRBV4-1, the J call TRBJ2-2, with 9 bases identical to TRBD1. The CDR3 extends over 17 amino acids. The germline V gene encodes CDR1 MGHRA and CDR2 YSYEKL. The V segment lost 4 bases and the J segment 5 bases; nucleotides outside the gene matches: 11. For the CDR3, the DNA is TGCGCCAGCAGCCTACCACCGACAGGGGGTGCAACCGGGGAGCTGTTTTTT. This codes for CASSLPPTGGATGELFF.

The chain links TRBV11-2 to TRBJ1-4; no definite D call. The germline CDR1 and CDR2 sequences are SGHAT and FQNNGV. Between the trimmed V and J ends, which lost 0 bases and 4 bases, there was a span of 15 bases. This CDR3 has 17 amino acids. The CDR3 spells CASSLEAGARINEKLFF. For the CDR3, the DNA is TGTGCCAGCAGCTTAGAGGCAGGAGCCCGAATTAATGAAAAACTGTTTTTT.

The rearrangement joins TRBV2 to TRBJ1-5; D is possibly TRBD1 (6 bases). CDR1 and CDR2 (germline): SNHLY, FYNNEI. V dropped 3 bases and J dropped 6 bases, with 15 bases sitting between them. The CDR3 loop spans 15 amino acids. CDR3 nucleotides: TGTGCCAGCAGTGATCGGACAGTATTCGGTCAGCCCCAGCATTTT. As protein: CASSDRTVFGQPQHF. Looking up the rest from reference TRBV2 and TRBJ1-5 gives the full variable domain: EPEVTQTPSHQVTQMGQEVILRCVPISNHLYFYWYRQILGQKVEFLVSFYNNEISEKSEIFDDQFSVERPDGSNFTLKIRSTKLEDSAMYFCASSDRTVFGQPQHFGDGTRLSIL.

This chain uses TRBV29-1 with TRBJ2-7, with 7 bases aligning to TRBD1. The CDR3 runs 14 residues. V lost 6 bases to trimming and J lost 1 base; unmatched junction nucleotides: 9. The germline CDR1 and CDR2 sequences are SQVTM and ANQGSEA. The CDR3 loop is CSVLVGTASYEQYF. The DNA of the CDR3 is TGCAGCGTCCTCGTGGGGACAGCATCCTACGAGCAGTACTTC.

This clone was detected only once. The chain has TRBV7-6 and TRBJ2-3; maybe TRBD1 (6 bases). V gave up 5 bases and J gave up 7 bases, with 13 bases separating them. Germline V gene lookup returns CDR1 SGHVS and CDR2 FNYEAQ. This CDR3 region has 13 residues. The CDR3 region has the DNA TGTGCCAGCAGCCAGCAGGGACAATATACGCAGTATTTT. As protein: CASSQQGQYTQYF.

This clone was observed a single time. The V call is TRBV6-6, the J call TRBJ2-4; D assignment may be TRBD1 or TRBD2 (5 bases each). Trimming left V 7 bases short and J 15 bases short, with 22 bases between. There are 13 residues in the CDR3. Germline V gene sequence: CDR1 MNHNY, CDR2 SVGAGI (reference sequence). CDR3 sequence reads: CASTPRARERGYF. The DNA for the CDR3 is TGTGCCAGCACTCCCAGGGCCCGCGAGAGGGGGTACTTC.

The J gene is TRBJ2-1, the V gene TRBV15; D could derive from TRBD1 or TRBD2 (5 bases each). Looked up from germline, CDR1 is LNHNV and CDR2 is YYDKDF (reference sequence). Trimming removed 1 base at V and 9 bases at J, with 10 bases between. The CDR3 has 13 amino acids. DNA for the CDR3: TGTGCCACCAGCAGAGCCGTCGGGGCTGAGCAGTTCTTC. Its translation is CATSRAVGAEQFF.

This chain joins TRBV5-3 and TRBJ2-5, with 7 positions matching TRBD1. TRBV5-3 is an open reading frame whose function is uncertain. The CDR3 consists of 12 residues. J gave up 4 bases and V 8 bases, and 5 bases lay outside the gene matches. The CDR3 coding sequence is TGTGCCAGTGCGACAGGGCCAGAGACCCAGTACTTC. Amino acids: CASATGPETQYF.

The chain uses TRBV7-9 and TRBJ2-5; D is unresolved. Deletions cut 2 bases from V and 5 bases from J, with 9 bases between. CDR1 SEHNR and CDR2 FQNEAQ come from the germline V gene (reference sequence). The length of the CDR3 is 13 residues. The CDR3 DNA sequence: TGTGCCAGCAGCTTAATGGGGTTGGAGACCCAGTACTTC. As protein: CASSLMGLETQYF.

The chain recombines TRBV29-1 with TRBJ1-1; the D gene is possibly TRBD1 (6 bases). The CDR3 consists of 12 residues. The V end was cut by 5 bases, the J end by 4 bases, with 11 bases between. Per germline, CDR1 SQVTM and CDR2 ANQGSEA. In nucleotides, the CDR3 is TGCAGCGTTTTGACAGGTCGCACTGAAGCTTTCTTT. Translation: CSVLTGRTEAFF.

The CDR3 DNA is TGTGCCAGCAGCTTAGGCCCTACGGGGAATTCACCCCTCCACTTT. It specifies CASSLGPTGNSPLHF. This chain connects TRBV11-2 to TRBJ1-6; no clear D gene. Trimming stripped 1 base from V and 7 bases from J, with 11 bases between. CDR1 is SGHAT, CDR2 FQNNGV, per germline. This CDR3 spans 15 amino acids. Variable domain in full (rest from reference TRBV11-2 and TRBJ1-6): EAGVAQSPRYKIIEKRQSVAFWCNPISGHATLYWYQQILGQGPKLLIQFQNNGVVDDSQLPKDRFSAERLKGVDSTLKIQPAKLEDSAVYLCASSLGPTGNSPLHFGNGTRLTVT.

The V call is TRBV29-1, the J call TRBJ1-2; D gene unclear. The CDR3 is 12 amino acids. Trimming stripped 5 bases from V and 5 bases from J, with 12 bases between. Germline V CDR1 and CDR2: SQVTM, ANQGSEA. The CDR3 DNA reads TGCAGCGTTCCTCAGGTCGCATATGGCTACACCTTC. This encodes CSVPQVAYGYTF.